This TCR beta chain was sequenced during a study of blood T cell repertoires in COVID-19. The table came from immunoSEQ multiplex PCR; TCRdb's copy has only in-frame clones and leaves some out. The sample holds some 320,000 clones, approximately 87% seen once. The TCR sequence derives from a woman aged 45-65 years who had recovered from COVID-19. Sample: peripheral blood.

CDR3 coding DNA: TGCGCCAGCAGTCGCAGGGGGGATAATTCACCCCTCCACTTT. It codes for CASSRRGDNSPLHF. V and J are TRBV5-1 and TRBJ1-6; 7 bases match TRBD1. V gave up 5 bases and J gave up 5 bases; unmatched junction bases: 4. The germline CDR1 and CDR2 sequences are SGHRS and YFSETQ. The CDR3 runs to 14 residues.